The clone carrying this TCR beta chain was picked up many times. The sample comes from a study of naive and memory T cell subsets. Two oligonucleotides, mixed equimolar, formed the beta constant-region primer covering TRBC1 and TRBC2. MiXCR was run by TCRdb on the UMI-ligation and nested PCR reads, yielding one entry per CDR3 protein. This repertoire shows around 40,000 distinct CDR3 sequences, 13% found once; its top ten account for roughly 21%. Trimming cost V 6 bases and J 5 bases, with 16 bases left between them. CDR1 and CDR2 from the germline V gene are SGHTA and FQGNSA. The CDR3 sequence is 14 residues long.

Specimen: effector memory CD4+ T cells from blood. Documented subset: effector memory, CD45RA- CD27-. The TCR was taken from a human donor in good health. This chain connects TRBV7-2 to TRBJ1-1; D may be TRBD1 (5 bases). The CDR3 coding sequence is TGTGCCAGCAGTTTTTACCTTGGGGGAACTGAAGCTTTCTTT. Residues: CASSFYLGGTEAFF. The full variable domain, its missing parts supplied by reference TRBV7-2 and TRBJ1-1, is GAGVSQSPSNKVTEKGKDVELRCDPISGHTALYWYRQSLGQGLEFLIYFQGNSAPDKSGLPSDRFSAERTGGSVSTLTIQRTQQEDSAVYLCASSFYLGGTEAFFGQGTRLTVV.